Listed here are 20 T cell receptor beta chains from one sample, sequenced in a study of T cell responses to AZD1222 COVID-19 vaccine. Only in-frame clones appear in the TCRdb table, and some are missing; sequencing was by immunoSEQ multiplex PCR. Among over 130,000 clones listed, around nine tenths were seen once. The sample was peripheral blood, taken 28 days after the second AZD1222 dose. These receptors came from an adult who received the AZD1222 COVID-19 vaccine.

This clone appeared a few times. The chain is built from TRBV7-2 and TRBJ1-2, with TRBD1 identical over 10 bases. Germline V gene data show CDR1 as SGHTA and CDR2 as FQGNSA. This CDR3 has 14 residues. Germline trimming cut 5 bases from V and 5 bases from J; bases unmatched to any gene: 5. The CDR3 DNA is TGTGCCAGCAGCGACCGGACAGGGGGATATGGCTACACCTTC. As protein: CASSDRTGGYGYTF.

The chain links TRBV24-1 to TRBJ2-2; 7 bases map to TRBD2. This CDR3 region has 15 residues. Germline V gene lookup returns CDR1 KGHDR and CDR2 SFDVKD. Trimming at V came to 2 bases and at J to 6 bases, leaving 5 bases not matched to a gene. CDR3 in amino acids: CATSDSWGRAGELFF. CDR3 nucleotides: TGTGCCACCAGTGATTCGTGGGGGAGGGCCGGGGAGCTGTTTTTT.

The chain uses TRBV5-1 and TRBJ2-3; no firm D call. This CDR3 region has 14 residues. Germline V gives CDR1 SGHRS, CDR2 YFSETQ. V was shortened by 0 bases and J by 9 bases, with 14 bases between the two germline ends. CDR3 residues: CASSLGPPPGTQYF. CDR3 DNA sequence: TGCGCCAGCAGCTTGGGCCCCCCGCCTGGAACGCAGTATTTT.

The CDR3 DNA reads as TGTGCCAGCAGCTTGTACGGCGGCAGAGGCTATGGCTACACCTTC. This codes for CASSLYGGRGYGYTF. This chain joins TRBV5-8 and TRBJ1-2; D not certain. Germline V gene lookup returns CDR1 SGHTS and CDR2 YDEGEE. Trimming took off 1 base at V and 4 bases at J, with 14 bases between the two ends. This CDR3 is built from 15 residues.

The rearrangement links TRBV2 to TRBJ1-3; D is ambiguous. The germline V and J ends were trimmed by 10 bases and 1 base, with 17 bases remaining between them. The germline V gene has CDR1 SNHLY and CDR2 FYNNEI. CDR3 length: 15 amino acids. CDR3 amino acids: CATTLAVTSGNTIYF. CDR3 DNA sequence: TGTGCCACCACCCTGGCGGTGACTTCTGGAAACACCATATATTTT. The variable domain in full, with the rest retrieved from reference TRBV2 and TRBJ1-3, is EPEVTQTPSHQVTQMGQEVILRCVPISNHLYFYWYRQILGQKVEFLVSFYNNEISEKSEIFDDQFSVERPDGSNFTLKIRSTKLEDSAMYFCATTLAVTSGNTIYFGEGSWLTVV.

The gene calls are TRBV5-1 and TRBJ1-1; possibly TRBD1 for D (5 bases). Germline CDR1 is SGHRS and CDR2 is YFSETQ. Trimming cost V 4 bases and J 4 bases, with 17 bases left between them. The CDR3 length is 15 residues. The CDR3 is CASSESGDQGTEAFF. CDR3 sequence (DNA): TGCGCCAGCAGCGAATCCGGGGACCAGGGCACTGAAGCTTTCTTT.

The chain joins TRBV11-2 to TRBJ2-7; no clear D. Trimming stripped 8 bases from V and 0 bases from J, with 17 bases between. The CDR3 is made up of 15 amino acids. From germline, CDR1 is SGHAT and CDR2 FQNNGV. CDR3 amino acids: CASPFPPSTSYEQYV. The CDR3, as DNA: TGTGCCAGCCCCTTCCCCCCTAGTACCTCCTACGAGCAGTACGTC.

The chain carries TRBV19 and TRBJ2-7; D is uncertain. V dropped 4 bases and J dropped 2 bases, with 18 bases sitting between them. From germline, CDR1 is LNHDA and CDR2 SQIVND (reference sequence). The CDR3 runs to 16 residues. The CDR3 loop reads CASSNPDLGRAYEQYF. In nucleotides, the CDR3 is TGTGCCAGTAGTAACCCAGACCTGGGAAGGGCCTACGAGCAGTACTTC.

V usage is TRBV7-2 and J usage is TRBJ2-3; D unclear. Trimming took off 3 bases at V and 2 bases at J, with 15 bases between the two ends. This CDR3 region has 16 residues. Germline V gives CDR1 SGHTA, CDR2 FQGNSA. This chain's CDR3 is CASSFGRSPDTDTQYF. The CDR3 DNA is TGTGCCAGCAGCTTCGGCAGGTCTCCCGACACAGATACGCAGTATTTT.

The chain is built from TRBV27 and TRBJ1-2; 9 bases map to TRBD1. The CDR3 is 19 residues long. The trim removed 1 base at V and 0 bases at J, leaving 12 bases unmatched. Germline loops: CDR1 MNHEY, CDR2 SMNVEV (reference sequence). This CDR3 is CASSLFAPDRGRANYGYTF. CDR3 DNA sequence: TGTGCCAGCAGTTTATTTGCCCCGGACAGGGGAAGAGCTAACTATGGCTACACCTTC.

By share, this clone ranks as medium-sized (0.01 to 0.1%). This chain joins TRBV7-8 and TRBJ2-2; 7 positions match TRBD2. J gave up 0 bases and V 6 bases, and 4 bases lay outside the gene matches. CDR1 is SGHVS and CDR2 is FQNEAQ in the germline V gene. The CDR3 loop spans 15 amino acids. CDR3 in amino acids: CASSLAEPNTGELFF. In nucleotides, the CDR3 is TGTGCCAGCAGTCTAGCGGAGCCGAACACCGGGGAGCTGTTTTTT.

The chain has TRBV15 and TRBJ1-5; unclear D gene. Germline-derived CDR1 and CDR2 are LNHNV and YYDKDF (reference sequence). The V and J ends lost 0 bases and 3 bases respectively, with 12 bases between them. The CDR3 runs to 16 residues. The CDR3 DNA reads as TGTGCCACCAGCAGAGATTCGGGGTTCGCCAATCAGCCCCAGCATTTT. Its translation is CATSRDSGFANQPQHF.

The rearrangement joins TRBV29-1 to TRBJ2-3, with D perhaps TRBD1 or TRBD2 (6 bases each). CDR1 is SQVTM, CDR2 ANQGSEA, per germline. The CDR3 sequence is 13 residues long. Trimming took 6 bases from V and 3 from J, leaving 13 bases between them. CDR3 sequence reads: CSVGRGGTDTQYF. The CDR3 region has the DNA TGCAGCGTGGGCAGAGGGGGGACAGATACGCAGTATTTT.

The V call is TRBV6-2 or TRBV6-3, the J call TRBJ2-4, with TRBD1 matching over 9 bases. The germline CDR1 and CDR2 sequences are MNHEY and SVGEGT. V lost 6 bases to trimming and J lost 6 bases; unmatched junction nucleotides: 21. This CDR3 has 19 amino acids. The CDR3 protein is CASSQNMLPRTGVRNIQYF. The CDR3 nucleotides read TGTGCCAGCAGCCAAAACATGCTCCCTCGGACAGGGGTTAGAAACATTCAGTACTTC.

The rearrangement uses TRBV5-1 and TRBJ1-1, with 9 bases aligning to TRBD1. The CDR3 covers 12 residues. V trimming: 4 bases; J trimming: 8 bases; junction bases outside the gene matches: 3. The germline V gene encodes CDR1 SGHRS and CDR2 YFSETQ. The CDR3 reads CASSGTGPEAFF. DNA for the CDR3: TGCGCCAGCAGCGGGACAGGGCCGGAAGCTTTCTTT.

The rearrangement joins TRBV7-2 to TRBJ1-2; 8 nucleotides align to TRBD1. CDR3 size: 13 residues. Germline V gives CDR1 SGHTA, CDR2 FQGNSA. The V segment lost 5 bases and the J segment 3 bases; nucleotides outside the gene matches: 2. The CDR3 sequence: CASSLTGDYGYTF. As DNA, the CDR3 is TGTGCCAGCAGCCTGACAGGGGACTATGGCTACACCTTC.

The chain uses TRBV18 and TRBJ1-6, with unresolved D. V lost 1 base and J 0 bases, leaving 7 bases between the germline ends. There are 16 residues in the CDR3. The germline V gene has CDR1 KGHSH and CDR2 LQKENI. The CDR3 DNA is TGTGCCAGCTCACCACTGCCAAGCTCCTATAATTCACCCCTCCACTTT. It is translated as CASSPLPSSYNSPLHF.

V usage is TRBV6-6 and J usage is TRBJ1-2; D is unresolved. CDR3 size: 13 residues. Trimming stripped 4 bases from V and 4 bases from J, with 10 bases between. Germline values: CDR1 MNHNY, CDR2 SVGAGI (reference sequence). CDR3 region: CASSSDRSYGYTF. The CDR3 DNA sequence: TGTGCCAGCAGTTCTGACCGGTCCTATGGCTACACCTTC.

The V gene is TRBV5-1, the J gene TRBJ2-1, with D unresolved. V was clipped by 1 base and J by 7 bases, with 12 bases between them. The CDR3 is made up of 14 amino acids. CDR1 is SGHRS, CDR2 YFSETQ, per germline. CDR3 in amino acids: CASSLSPLGNEQFF. The CDR3 nucleotides are TGCGCCAGCAGCTTGAGCCCCCTAGGGAATGAGCAGTTCTTC.

The chain joins TRBV4-1 to TRBJ2-1; D is possibly TRBD1 or TRBD2 (6 bases each). The V end was cut by 0 bases, the J end by 7 bases, with 13 bases between. The CDR3 spans 15 residues. Germline V gene lookup returns CDR1 MGHRA and CDR2 YSYEKL. The DNA for the CDR3 is TGCGCCAGCAGCCAAGATCGGGGGCCCATAAATGAGCAGTTCTTC. It codes for CASSQDRGPINEQFF.